What follows is one T cell receptor beta chain and its context. This sample is part of a study of follicular helper T cells after annual influenza vaccination. Germline-derived CDR1 and CDR2 are SGHAT and FQNNGV. The CDR3 has 15 amino acids. The V end was cut by 3 bases, the J end by 6 bases, with 14 bases between. Survey level resolution was used for TCRB sequencing. Sequencing was performed with immunoSEQ multiplex PCR; in TCRdb, only in-frame clones are kept and a portion is missing. The sample includes approximately 30,000 clones, about 82% of them seen just once. The time point here: 2014-2015 season, pre-vaccination.

The source was CXCR5+ CD38- circulating T follicular helper cells from blood, collected on the day of influenza vaccination. Subset here: circulating Tfh, non-naive CD4+CXCR5+PD-1+ (ICOS+CD38+ or ICOS-CD38-). The clonotype comes from an adult who received the influenza vaccine. The rearrangement links TRBV11-2 to TRBJ2-2; no clear D. CDR3 sequence: CASSFLASVPGELFF. Here the CDR3 DNA reads TGTGCCAGCAGCTTTTTGGCTTCCGTACCCGGGGAGCTGTTTTTT.